A single T cell receptor beta chain is shown here with its context. Its cognate antigen is unknown. Profiled with immunoSEQ multiplex PCR; TCRdb holds only in-frame clones, not every one. The table includes 150,000 to 200,000 clones, more than 90% detected once. The CDR3 contains 15 residues. V was pared by 2 bases and J by 0 bases, with 10 bases between. The germline gives CDR1 SGHAT, CDR2 FQNNGV. The source of the sample is a study of T cell responses to AZD1222 COVID-19 vaccine. Study outcomes and limitations: Samples come after the peak T cell response, not at day 14. Close to half of spike-specific TCRs reportedly recognize unmutated variant regions. Baseline testing showed seropositivity in only six or seven AZD1222 recipients. Clonal diversity was possibly underestimated; the donors were predominantly white British and more often female.

The sequenced sample was peripheral blood, obtained on day 0 of AZD1222 vaccination. The V call is TRBV11-2, the J call TRBJ1-1; weak D call: TRBD1 (5 bases). The sequence came from an adult in good health. The CDR3 region has the DNA TGTGCCAGCAGCTTATCCGGGGCCATGAACACTGAAGCTTTCTTT. Translation: CASSLSGAMNTEAFF.